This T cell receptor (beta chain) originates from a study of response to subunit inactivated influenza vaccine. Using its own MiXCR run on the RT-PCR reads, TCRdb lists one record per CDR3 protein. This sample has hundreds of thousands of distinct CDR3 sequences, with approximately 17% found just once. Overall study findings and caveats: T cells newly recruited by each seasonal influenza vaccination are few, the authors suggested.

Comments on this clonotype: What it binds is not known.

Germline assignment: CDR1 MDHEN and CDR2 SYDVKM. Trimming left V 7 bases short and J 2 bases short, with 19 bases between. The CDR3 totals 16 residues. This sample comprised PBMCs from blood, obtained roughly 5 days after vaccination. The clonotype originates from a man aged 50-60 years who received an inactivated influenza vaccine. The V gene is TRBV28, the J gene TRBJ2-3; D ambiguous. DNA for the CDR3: TGTGCCAGCAAAAGAAACCCCGACCCCGACACAGATACGCAGTATTTT. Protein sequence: CASKRNPDPDTDTQYF.